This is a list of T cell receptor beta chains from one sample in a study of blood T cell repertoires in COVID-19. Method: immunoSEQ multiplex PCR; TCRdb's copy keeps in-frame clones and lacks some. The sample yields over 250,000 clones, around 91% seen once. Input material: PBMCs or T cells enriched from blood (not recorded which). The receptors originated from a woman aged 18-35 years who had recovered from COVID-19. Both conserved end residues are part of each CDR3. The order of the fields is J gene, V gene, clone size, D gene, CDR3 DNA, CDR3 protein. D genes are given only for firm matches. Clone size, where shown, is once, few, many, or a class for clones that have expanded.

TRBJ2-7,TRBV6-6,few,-,TGTGCCAGCAGTATCAGGGATAGCTCCTACGAGCAGTACTTC,CASSIRDSSYEQYF
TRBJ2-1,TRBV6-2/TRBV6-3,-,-,TGTGCCAGCAGTTCTCTAGCGCCCGCTGAGCAGTTCTTC,CASSSLAPAEQFF
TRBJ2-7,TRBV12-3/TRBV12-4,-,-,TGTGCCAGCAGCTATACAGGGTACTACGAGCAGTACTTC,CASSYTGYYEQYF
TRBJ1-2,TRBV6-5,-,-,TGTGCCAGCAGTTACTCTTCAGGGGATGGCTACACCTTC,CASSYSSGDGYTF
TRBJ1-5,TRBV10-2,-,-,TGCGCCAGCAGTGATCGGGGTAGCAATCAGCCCCAGCATTTT,CASSDRGSNQPQHF
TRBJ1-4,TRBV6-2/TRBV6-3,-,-,TGTGCCAGCAGTCTGATCGACAGCGAAAAACTGTTTTTT,CASSLIDSEKLFF
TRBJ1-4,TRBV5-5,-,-,TGTGCCAGCAGCCTGGGCCCAGGAAGACCTGAAAAACTGTTTTTT,CASSLGPGRPEKLFF
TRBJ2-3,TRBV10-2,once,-,TGCGCCAGCGAGGACATCGATACGCAGTATTTT,CASEDIDTQYF
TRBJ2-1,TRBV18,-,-,TGTGCCAGCTCAAGTCCAGGGTCCTACAATGAGCAGTTCTTC,CASSSPGSYNEQFF
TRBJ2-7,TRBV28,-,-,TGTGCCAGCAGTTTAGGTATAGGTAGGGGGAACGAGCAGTACTTC,CASSLGIGRGNEQYF
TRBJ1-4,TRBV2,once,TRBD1,TGTGCCGGACAGGGGGATAATGAAAAACTGTTTTTT,CAGQGDNEKLFF